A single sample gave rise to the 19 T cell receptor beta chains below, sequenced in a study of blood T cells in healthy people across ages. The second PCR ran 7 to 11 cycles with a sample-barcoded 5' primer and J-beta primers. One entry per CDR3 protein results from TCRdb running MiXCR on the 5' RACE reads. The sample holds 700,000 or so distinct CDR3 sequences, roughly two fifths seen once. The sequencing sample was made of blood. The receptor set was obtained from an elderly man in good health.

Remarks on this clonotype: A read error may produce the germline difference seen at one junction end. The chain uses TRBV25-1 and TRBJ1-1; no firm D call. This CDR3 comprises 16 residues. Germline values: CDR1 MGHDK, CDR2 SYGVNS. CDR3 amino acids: CASSEWAFEVNTEAFF. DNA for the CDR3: TGCGCCAGCAGTGAATGGGCTTTTGAGGTGAACACTGAAGCTTTCTTT.

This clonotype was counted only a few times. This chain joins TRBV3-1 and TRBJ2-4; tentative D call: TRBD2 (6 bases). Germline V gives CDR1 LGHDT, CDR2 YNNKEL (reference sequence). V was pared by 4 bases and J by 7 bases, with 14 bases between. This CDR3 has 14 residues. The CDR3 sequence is CASSPRGSLNIQYF. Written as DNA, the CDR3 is TGTGCCAGCAGCCCGCGGGGTAGCCTCAACATTCAGTACTTC.

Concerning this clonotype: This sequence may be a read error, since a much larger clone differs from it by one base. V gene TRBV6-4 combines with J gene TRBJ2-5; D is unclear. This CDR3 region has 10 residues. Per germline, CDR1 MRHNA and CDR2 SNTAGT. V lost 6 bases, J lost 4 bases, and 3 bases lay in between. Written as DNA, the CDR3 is TGTGCCAGCAGGTTAGAGACCCAGTACTTC. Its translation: CASRLETQYF.

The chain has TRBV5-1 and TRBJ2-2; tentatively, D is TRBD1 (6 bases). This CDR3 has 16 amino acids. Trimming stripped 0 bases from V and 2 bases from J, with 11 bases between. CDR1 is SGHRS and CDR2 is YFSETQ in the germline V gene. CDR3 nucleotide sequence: TGCGCCAGCAGCTTGGACAACAGGGCCAACACCGGGGAGCTGTTTTTT. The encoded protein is CASSLDNRANTGELFF.

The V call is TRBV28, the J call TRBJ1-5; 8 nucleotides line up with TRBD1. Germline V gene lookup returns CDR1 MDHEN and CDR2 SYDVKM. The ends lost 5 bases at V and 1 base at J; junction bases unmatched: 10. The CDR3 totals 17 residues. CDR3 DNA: TGTGCCAGCAGTCCCGCACGACAGGGGACGAGCAATCAGCCCCAGCATTTT. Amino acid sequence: CASSPARQGTSNQPQHF.

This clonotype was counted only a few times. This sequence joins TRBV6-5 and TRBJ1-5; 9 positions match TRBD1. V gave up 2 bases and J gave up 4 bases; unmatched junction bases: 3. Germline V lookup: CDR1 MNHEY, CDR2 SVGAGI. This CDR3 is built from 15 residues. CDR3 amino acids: CASSYAGQGNQPQHF. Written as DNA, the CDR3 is TGTGCCAGCAGTTACGCGGGACAGGGAAATCAGCCCCAGCATTTT.

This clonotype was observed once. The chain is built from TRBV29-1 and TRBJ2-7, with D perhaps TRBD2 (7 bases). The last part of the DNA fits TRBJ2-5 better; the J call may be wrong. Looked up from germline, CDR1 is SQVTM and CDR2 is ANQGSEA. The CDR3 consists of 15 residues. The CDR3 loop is CSVGDGGLSLETQYF. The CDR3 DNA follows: TGCAGCGTTGGGGACGGGGGGCTTTCATTAGAGACCCAGTACTTC.

CDR3 DNA sequence: TGTGCCAACGGACAGGGGGGACCCTACGAGCAGTACTTC. Amino acids: CANGQGGPYEQYF. V gene TRBV10-3 combines with J gene TRBJ2-7, with 10 bases that match TRBD1. Trimming at V came to 10 bases and at J to 2 bases, leaving 5 bases not matched to a gene. CDR1 is ENHRY and CDR2 is SYGVKD in the germline V gene. This CDR3 contains 13 residues.

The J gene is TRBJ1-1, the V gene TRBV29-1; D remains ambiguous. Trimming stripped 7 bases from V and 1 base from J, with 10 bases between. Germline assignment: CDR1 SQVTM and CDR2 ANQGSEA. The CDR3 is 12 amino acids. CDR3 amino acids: CSAQEANTEAFF. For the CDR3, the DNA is TGCAGCGCCCAAGAGGCGAACACTGAAGCTTTCTTT.

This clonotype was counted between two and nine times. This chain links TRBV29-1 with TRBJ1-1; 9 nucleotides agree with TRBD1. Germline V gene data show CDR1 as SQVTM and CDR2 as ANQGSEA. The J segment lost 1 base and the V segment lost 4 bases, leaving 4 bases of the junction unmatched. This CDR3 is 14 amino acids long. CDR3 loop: CSVGVDRGNTEAFF. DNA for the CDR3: TGCAGCGTTGGGGTGGACAGGGGGAACACTGAAGCTTTCTTT.

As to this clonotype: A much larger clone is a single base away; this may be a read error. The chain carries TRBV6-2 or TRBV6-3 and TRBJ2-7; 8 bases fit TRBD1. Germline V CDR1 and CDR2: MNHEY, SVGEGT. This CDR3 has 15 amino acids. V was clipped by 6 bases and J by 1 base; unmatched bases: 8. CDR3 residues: CASRTEGTGSYEQYF. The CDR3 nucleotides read TGTGCCAGCAGGACAGAGGGGACAGGATCCTACGAGCAGTACTTC.

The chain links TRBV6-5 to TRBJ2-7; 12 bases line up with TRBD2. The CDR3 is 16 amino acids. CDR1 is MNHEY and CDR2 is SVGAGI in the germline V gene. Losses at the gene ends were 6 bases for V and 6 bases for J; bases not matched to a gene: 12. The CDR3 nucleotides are TGTGCCAGCAGCAGCCATGCTAGCGGGAGGGGGAGCGAGCAGTACTTC. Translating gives CASSSHASGRGSEQYF.

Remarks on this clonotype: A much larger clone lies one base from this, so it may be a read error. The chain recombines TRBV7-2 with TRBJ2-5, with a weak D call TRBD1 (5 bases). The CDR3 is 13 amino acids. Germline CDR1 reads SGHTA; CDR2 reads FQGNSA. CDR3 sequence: CASRRRAQGTQYF. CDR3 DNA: TGTGCCAGCAGACGCAGGGCCCAAGGGACCCAGTACTTC.

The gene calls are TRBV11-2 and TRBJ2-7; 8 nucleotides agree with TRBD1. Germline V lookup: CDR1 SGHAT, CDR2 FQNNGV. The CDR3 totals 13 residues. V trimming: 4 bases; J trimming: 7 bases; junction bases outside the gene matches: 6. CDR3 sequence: CASSSTGDNEQYF. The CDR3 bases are TGTGCCAGCAGCTCGACAGGGGACAATGAGCAGTACTTC. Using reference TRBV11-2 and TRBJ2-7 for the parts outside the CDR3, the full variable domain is EAGVAQSPRYKIIEKRQSVAFWCNPISGHATLYWYQQILGQGPKLLIQFQNNGVVDDSQLPKDRFSAERLKGVDSTLKIQPAKLEDSAVYLCASSSTGDNEQYFGPGTRLTVT.

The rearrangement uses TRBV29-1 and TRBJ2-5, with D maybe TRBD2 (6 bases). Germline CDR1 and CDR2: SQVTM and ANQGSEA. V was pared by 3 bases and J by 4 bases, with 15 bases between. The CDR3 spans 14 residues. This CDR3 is CSVDAGPMGETQYF. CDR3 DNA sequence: TGCAGCGTTGATGCGGGACCCATGGGAGAGACCCAGTACTTC.

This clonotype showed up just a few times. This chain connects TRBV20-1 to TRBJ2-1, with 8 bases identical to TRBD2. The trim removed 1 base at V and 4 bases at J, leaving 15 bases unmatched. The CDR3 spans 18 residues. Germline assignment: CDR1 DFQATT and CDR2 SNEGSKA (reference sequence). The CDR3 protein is CSARANGETSEIYNEQFF. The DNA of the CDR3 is TGCAGTGCTAGAGCCAATGGGGAGACTAGCGAGATTTACAATGAGCAGTTCTTC.

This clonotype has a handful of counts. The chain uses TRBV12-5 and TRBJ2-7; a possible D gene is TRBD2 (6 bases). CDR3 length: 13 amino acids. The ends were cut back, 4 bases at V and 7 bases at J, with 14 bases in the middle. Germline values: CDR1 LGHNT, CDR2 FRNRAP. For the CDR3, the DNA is TGTGCTAGTGGTTCCGCGGGGCGGGATGAGCAGTACTTC. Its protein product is CASGSAGRDEQYF.

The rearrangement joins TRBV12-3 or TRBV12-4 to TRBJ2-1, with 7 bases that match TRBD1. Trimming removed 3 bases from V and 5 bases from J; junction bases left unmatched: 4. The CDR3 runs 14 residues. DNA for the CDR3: TGTGCCAGCAGTTTCTGGGACAGCCACAATGAGCAGTTCTTC. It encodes CASSFWDSHNEQFF.

The CDR3 sequence is CASSLKGPGREQYF. DNA for the CDR3: TGTGCCAGCAGCTTAAAGGGGCCCGGTAGGGAGCAGTACTTC. J is TRBJ2-4 and V is TRBV13, with D perhaps being TRBD1 or TRBD2 (5 bases each). CDR1 and CDR2 from the germline V gene are PRHDT and FYEKMQ (reference sequence). V was shortened by 2 bases and J by 13 bases, with 18 bases between the two germline ends. The CDR3 covers 14 residues.